Included here is one T cell receptor (beta chain) sequence, with context. Its antigen is undetermined. The entirety of the isolated RNA underwent reverse transcription, so expressed TCRB transcripts were sequenced. Sequenced by immunoSEQ multiplex PCR; TCRdb stores in-frame clones only, minus some. In the table there are around 430,000 clones, approximately 28% of which are singletons. These data originate in a study of beta chain features in type 1 diabetes. Study details: The patient and healthy donor groups were comparable for age, gender and cell yields.

General study results and limits: Across all four CD4+ subsets, people with type 1 diabetes showed modestly shorter TCRB CDR3s. The study notes PCR might favor shorter templates equally in patients and controls. VDJ junctions sequenced from type 1 diabetes patients showed fewer insertions and more deletions.

This CDR3 is built from 13 residues. CDR1 is SGHTA, CDR2 FQGNSA, per germline. V lost 5 bases, J lost 6 bases, and 12 bases lay in between. The chain uses TRBV7-2 and TRBJ2-3, with D perhaps matching TRBD1 (6 bases). Sequencing input: naive CD4+ T cells from blood. The TCR comes from a man aged 18 to 29 in good health. CDR3 coding DNA: TGTGCCAGCAGCACAGACAGGTCTGATACGCAGTATTTT. This encodes CASSTDRSDTQYF.